This T cell receptor beta chain derives from a study of CD8+ T cells in alopecia areata. As the sequencing template, cDNA was produced by extracting RNA and reverse transcribing it. Measured with immunoSEQ multiplex PCR; TCRdb has only the in-frame clones, and not every one. Seen here are about 180,000 clones, about 63% observed once, and the top ten hold approximately 1.7%. In this sample, this clone turned up a few times. This CDR3 is built from 12 residues. Germline V CDR1 and CDR2: LNHNV, YYDKDF (reference sequence). V was cut by 0 bases and J by 10 bases, with 4 bases left in between. Alopecia areata patients had lesional scalp punch biopsies and peripheral blood taken from them.

This TCR came from a human donor with alopecia areata. The sample consisted of CD4+ T cells sorted from blood, taken at week 0. The chain is built from TRBV15 and TRBJ1-6; D gene uncertain. The DNA for the CDR3 is TGTGCCACCAGCAGAGATTACTCACCCCTCCACTTT. This gives the protein CATSRDYSPLHF.